What follows are 5 T cell receptor beta chains derived from one specimen sequenced in a study of cytomegalovirus exposure and HLA in healthy donors. The PCR contained 60 Vbeta and 13 Jbeta primers. Clones were sequenced by immunoSEQ multiplex PCR, and TCRdb holds only the in-frame ones, with some missing. This table holds approximately 100,000 clones. What was sequenced was PBMCs. Receptor source: a man between 50 and 59 years old in good health and CMV-seronegative.

The chain combines TRBV9 with TRBJ2-5; no clear D. V dropped 0 bases and J dropped 3 bases, with 9 bases sitting between them. CDR1 is SGDLS and CDR2 is YYNGEE in the germline V gene. The CDR3 has 14 amino acids. The CDR3: CASSVGRLKETQYF. CDR3 nucleotide sequence: TGTGCCAGCAGCGTAGGGCGGCTAAAAGAGACCCAGTACTTC. Looking up the rest from reference TRBV9 and TRBJ2-5 gives the full variable domain: DSGVTQTPKHLITATGQRVTLRCSPRSGDLSVYWYQQSLDQGLQFLIQYYNGEERAKGNILERFSAQQFPDLHSELNLSSLELGDSALYFCASSVGRLKETQYFGPGTRLLVL.

This chain joins TRBV5-6 and TRBJ2-3, with D unresolved. V lost 1 base and J 3 bases, leaving 15 bases between the germline ends. CDR1 is SGHDT, CDR2 YYEEEE, per germline. CDR3 length: 16 residues. The CDR3 nucleotides are TGTGCCAGCAGCTTGTTCCGGGTCAGCTTAACAGATACGCAGTATTTT. This sequence encodes CASSLFRVSLTDTQYF.

The chain is built from TRBV6-5 and TRBJ1-1; D is perhaps TRBD1 (6 bases). Germline CDR1 and CDR2: MNHEY and SVGAGI. Trimming removed 6 bases at V and 1 base at J, with 9 bases between. The CDR3 has 13 residues. CDR3 DNA sequence: TGTGCCAGCAGGCTGGGACAGAACACTGAAGCTTTCTTT. Protein sequence: CASRLGQNTEAFF.

The gene calls are TRBV4-3 and TRBJ1-2; TRBD1 is a possible D gene (5 bases). Looked up from germline, CDR1 is LGHNA and CDR2 is YSLEER. CDR3 size: 15 residues. The germline V and J ends were trimmed by 0 bases and 5 bases, with 13 bases remaining between them. The CDR3 sequence is CASSQEVTVQYGYTF. In DNA form, the CDR3 reads TGCGCCAGCAGCCAAGAAGTGACAGTTCAATATGGCTACACCTTC.

The chain combines TRBV4-1 with TRBJ1-1; D unresolved. Deletions cut 0 bases from V and 0 bases from J, with 11 bases between. CDR1 MGHRA and CDR2 YSYEKL come from the germline V gene. This CDR3 comprises 16 residues. CDR3 DNA sequence: TGCGCCAGCAGCCAAGATCACAGACCCTTGAACACTGAAGCTTTCTTT. It encodes CASSQDHRPLNTEAFF.